What follows is one T cell receptor beta chain and its context. The data derive from a study of shared T cell receptors in the human thymus. CDR3 length equals 15 residues. The germline V gene encodes CDR1 SGHDT and CDR2 YYEEEE. V was trimmed by 0 bases and J by 0 bases, leaving 7 bases between them. This table comes from immunoSEQ multiplex PCR, and its TCRdb copy is limited to in-frame clones, with some not included. The sample yields hundreds of thousands of clones, around 89% seen once. These sequences were also reported in another study, on human thymus T cells. That paper notes: Donors consisted of healthy Finnish infants (having corrective surgery for congenital heart defects). Thymic as well as blood repertoires seemed to favor certain V and J genes unevenly.

The receptor was derived from a boy in the first two years of life with a congenital heart defect. The rearrangement links TRBV5-6 to TRBJ2-1, with D possibly TRBD1 on 5 matching bases. Sequencing was carried out using thymocytes. The CDR3: CASSLDQGSYNEQFF. CDR3 nucleotide sequence: TGTGCCAGCAGCTTGGACCAGGGCTCCTACAATGAGCAGTTCTTC.